One and the same sample provided the 23 T cell receptor beta chains below, sequenced in a study of T cell changes during pregnancy in multiple sclerosis. The repertoire was sequenced with immunoSEQ multiplex PCR; TCRdb's copy has only in-frame clones and lacks some. The sample lists around 99,000 clones; about 90% were seen once. The sequences come from peripheral blood, collected in the third trimester of pregnancy. These receptors originate from a female donor in good health, enrolled as a control in a pregnancy study.

This clone was observed a single time. The chain employs TRBV9 and TRBJ1-5; no reliable D call. Germline V gives CDR1 SGDLS, CDR2 YYNGEE. The CDR3 runs 15 residues. V was clipped by 0 bases and J by 3 bases, with 10 bases between them. The CDR3 region is CASSVAPGPNQPQHF. Written as DNA, the CDR3 is TGTGCCAGCAGCGTAGCGCCAGGCCCCAATCAGCCCCAGCATTTT.

The chain is built from TRBV5-1 and TRBJ2-5, with TRBD2 identical over 8 bases. Germline assignment: CDR1 SGHRS and CDR2 YFSETQ. J was trimmed by 1 base and V by 0 bases; bases with no gene match: 14. The CDR3 totals 19 residues. CDR3 region: CASSLGGTRLAGAQETQYF. CDR3 DNA sequence: TGCGCCAGCAGCTTGGGGGGAACGCGGCTAGCGGGTGCCCAAGAGACCCAGTACTTC.

The chain has TRBV10-3 and TRBJ1-5; maybe TRBD1 (5 bases). V lost 2 bases and J lost 5, with 7 bases in between. This CDR3 contains 13 residues. Looked up from germline, CDR1 is ENHRY and CDR2 is SYGVKD. Here the CDR3 DNA reads TGTGCCATCAGTGAGCCGGGGGATCAGCCCCAGCATTTT. The encoded protein is CAISEPGDQPQHF.

The chain couples TRBV5-6 to TRBJ2-3, with D possibly matching TRBD2 (6 bases). Germline V gene sequence: CDR1 SGHDT, CDR2 YYEEEE. CDR3 size: 16 residues. V lost 4 bases and J 2 bases, leaving 17 bases between the germline ends. The CDR3 coding sequence is TGTGCCAGCAGCCCGGTACTAGCAGCCAACACAGATACGCAGTATTTT. It codes for CASSPVLAANTDTQYF.

The V gene is TRBV2, the J gene TRBJ1-5; tentatively, D is TRBD1 (5 bases). Germline V gene data show CDR1 as SNHLY and CDR2 as FYNNEI. V shed 2 bases and J shed 6 bases, with 14 bases lying between them. This CDR3 spans 15 amino acids. For the CDR3, the DNA is TGTGCCAGCAGTGAAAGGGGCGGATTGGGTCAGCCCCAGCATTTT. It yields the protein CASSERGGLGQPQHF.

V is TRBV15 and J is TRBJ2-7; tentatively, D is TRBD2 (5 bases). Germline CDR1 and CDR2: LNHNV and YYDKDF (reference sequence). V gave up 6 bases and J gave up 3 bases, with 15 bases separating them. The CDR3 is 14 amino acids. The CDR3 here is CATSPRRASYEQYF. As DNA, the CDR3 is TGTGCCACCAGTCCGAGGCGGGCCAGCTACGAGCAGTACTTC.

This clone was observed once. This chain connects TRBV19 to TRBJ2-1; D is unclear. Germline V CDR1 and CDR2: LNHDA, SQIVND (reference sequence). The CDR3 covers 14 residues. With 4 bases removed from V and 4 bases from J, the gap between germline ends came to 11 bases. The CDR3 protein is CASSTVPFYNEQFF. DNA for the CDR3: TGTGCCAGTAGTACCGTCCCCTTTTACAATGAGCAGTTCTTC.

This chain connects TRBV19 to TRBJ1-4; 8 nucleotides line up with TRBD1. The trim removed 5 bases at V and 1 base at J, leaving 3 bases unmatched. This CDR3 is built from 15 residues. Germline CDR1 and CDR2: LNHDA and SQIVND (reference sequence). Here the CDR3 DNA reads TGTGCCAGTAGTGGACAGGGATTAACTAATGAAAAACTGTTTTTT. This encodes CASSGQGLTNEKLFF.

The genes are TRBV4-2 and TRBJ1-1, with a weak D call TRBD1 (5 bases). The length of the CDR3 is 17 residues. V lost 4 bases and J 4 bases, leaving 22 bases between the germline ends. Germline values: CDR1 LGHNA, CDR2 YNFKEQ. The CDR3 here is CASSPPRREKGTTEAFF. CDR3 DNA: TGTGCCAGCAGCCCCCCGAGGAGGGAGAAAGGGACCACTGAAGCTTTCTTT.

Only a few counts were recorded for this clone. CDR3 residues: CAWSSRDRDYSEAFF. CDR3 DNA: TGTGCCTGGAGTTCCCGGGACAGGGATTACTCTGAAGCTTTCTTT. The gene calls are TRBV30 and TRBJ1-1, with 9 bases lining up with TRBD1. The V gene's germline CDR1 is GTSNPN and CDR2 SVGIG (reference sequence). The CDR3 length is 15 residues. The V and J ends lost 2 bases and 6 bases, in that order; junction bases with no gene match: 10.

J is TRBJ2-7 and V is TRBV4-3; TRBD1 is a possible D gene (5 bases). The CDR3 covers 16 residues. Trimming took 4 bases from V and 0 from J, leaving 16 bases between them. Germline V lookup: CDR1 LGHNA, CDR2 YSLEER. CDR3 sequence (DNA): TGCGCCAGCAGCCTGGGCAGGGCGGCTAGCTCCTACGAGCAGTACTTC. Its protein is CASSLGRAASSYEQYF.

The chain couples TRBV4-1 to TRBJ2-1; D may be TRBD1 (6 bases). There are 14 residues in the CDR3. Germline CDR1 is MGHRA and CDR2 is YSYEKL. V shed 1 base and J shed 6 bases, with 10 bases lying between them. CDR3 protein: CASSQVGRGNEQFF. CDR3 nucleotides: TGCGCCAGCAGCCAAGTTGGCAGGGGCAATGAGCAGTTCTTC.

This rearrangement joins TRBV2 to TRBJ2-7; 7 bases line up with TRBD1. There are 13 residues in the CDR3. Germline loops: CDR1 SNHLY, CDR2 FYNNEI. The trim removed 6 bases at V and 5 bases at J, leaving 7 bases unmatched. The CDR3 nucleotides are TGTGCCAGCAGGAGGGGGCTATCGAACGAGCAGTACTTC. It yields the protein CASRRGLSNEQYF.

The chain combines TRBV5-1 with TRBJ2-5; D is undetermined. Germline values: CDR1 SGHRS, CDR2 YFSETQ. The CDR3 totals 15 residues. Trimming took 4 bases from V and 2 from J, leaving 15 bases between them. CDR3 sequence: CASSPPPEIQETQYF. CDR3 nucleotides: TGCGCCAGCAGCCCCCCCCCGGAGATACAAGAGACCCAGTACTTC.

This sequence joins TRBV5-1 and TRBJ1-1, with D uncertain. Between the trimmed V and J ends, which lost 0 bases and 4 bases, there was a span of 16 bases. The CDR3 consists of 16 residues. Germline V gene lookup returns CDR1 SGHRS and CDR2 YFSETQ. CDR3 sequence (DNA): TGCGCCAGCAGCTTGGAACCGGGGAGGGTGTTCACTGAAGCTTTCTTT. It encodes CASSLEPGRVFTEAFF.

This sequence joins TRBV30 and TRBJ2-1; TRBD1 matches at 10 bases. Trimming at V came to 3 bases and at J to 4 bases, leaving 6 bases not matched to a gene. This CDR3 spans 15 amino acids. From germline, CDR1 is GTSNPN and CDR2 SVGIG (reference sequence). In DNA, the CDR3 is TGTGCCTGGAGACCCCGGACAGGGGGTTACAATGAGCAGTTCTTC. It is translated as CAWRPRTGGYNEQFF. Full variable domain (remainder filled in from reference TRBV30 and TRBJ2-1): SQTIHQWPATLVQPVGSPLSLECTVEGTSNPNLYWYRQAAGRGLQLLFYSVGIGQISSEVPQNLSASRPQDRQFILSSKKLLLSDSGFYLCAWRPRTGGYNEQFFGPGTRLTVL.

Turning to this clone: Other DNA sequences of this sample code for an identical CDR3. V and J are TRBV6-1 and TRBJ1-2, with TRBD1 matching over 9 bases. This CDR3 spans 15 amino acids. Germline loops: CDR1 MNHNS, CDR2 SASEGT. Germline trimming cut 6 bases from V and 2 bases from J; bases unmatched to any gene: 7. The CDR3 coding sequence is TGTGCCAGCAGCGAATCCGGGACAGGGAACTATGGCTACACCTTC. Encoded protein: CASSESGTGNYGYTF.

The V and J genes are TRBV29-1 and TRBJ1-3; D might be TRBD1 (6 bases). V was cut by 5 bases and J by 4 bases, with 15 bases left in between. Germline V gives CDR1 SQVTM, CDR2 ANQGSEA. This CDR3 contains 14 residues. CDR3 in DNA: TGCAGCGTTCGTTCGGCAGGGGTAGGAAACACCATATATTTT. This gives the protein CSVRSAGVGNTIYF. Full variable domain (remainder filled in from reference TRBV29-1 and TRBJ1-3): SAVISQKPSRDICQRGTSLTIQCQVDSQVTMMFWYRQQPGQSLTLIATANQGSEATYESGFVIDKFPISRPNLTFSTLTVSNMSPEDSSIYLCSVRSAGVGNTIYFGEGSWLTVV.

The V gene is TRBV6-1, the J gene TRBJ1-1; D is undetermined. V lost 1 base and J 0 bases, leaving 15 bases between the germline ends. CDR1 is MNHNS and CDR2 is SASEGT in the germline V gene. The CDR3 runs 17 residues. DNA of the CDR3: TGTGCCAGCAGTGAAGGTAGGCGGCCGGCCATGAACACTGAAGCTTTCTTT. Its translation is CASSEGRRPAMNTEAFF.

This clone occurred once. This chain links TRBV7-3 with TRBJ1-1; 7 nucleotides align to TRBD1. Losses at the gene ends were 5 bases for V and 5 bases for J; bases not matched to a gene: 8. The length of the CDR3 is 14 residues. Germline V gene lookup returns CDR1 SGHTA and CDR2 FQGTGA. The chain's CDR3 is CASSQQTGATEAFF. CDR3 DNA sequence: TGTGCCAGCAGCCAGCAAACAGGGGCTACTGAAGCTTTCTTT. Variable domain in full (rest from reference TRBV7-3 and TRBJ1-1): GAGVSQTPSNKVTEKGKYVELRCDPISGHTALYWYRQSLGQGPEFLIYFQGTGAADDSGLPNDRFFAVRPEGSVSTLKIQRTERGDSAVYLCASSQQTGATEAFFGQGTRLTVV.

V is TRBV30 and J is TRBJ2-1; 10 nucleotides match TRBD1. There are 15 residues in the CDR3. Looked up from germline, CDR1 is GTSNPN and CDR2 is SVGIG (reference sequence). J was trimmed by 2 bases and V by 2 bases; bases with no gene match: 3. CDR3 DNA sequence: TGTGCCTGGAGTTCCGGACAGGGGGCCTACAATGAGCAGTTCTTC. This encodes CAWSSGQGAYNEQFF.

The genes are TRBV2 and TRBJ1-5; tentatively, D is TRBD1 (5 bases). Germline CDR1 is SNHLY and CDR2 is FYNNEI. This CDR3 contains 16 residues. V lost 5 bases and J lost 5, with 19 bases in between. In DNA, the CDR3 is TGTGCCAGCAGTCGGTTAGACAGATTTAAGGATCAGCCCCAGCATTTT. Translating it yields CASSRLDRFKDQPQHF.

The genes are TRBV6-1 and TRBJ1-1, with 9 nucleotides matching TRBD1. Losses at the gene ends were 3 bases for V and 10 bases for J; bases not matched to a gene: 6. Germline loops: CDR1 MNHNS, CDR2 SASEGT. The CDR3 covers 13 residues. The CDR3 here is CASSDGDRVVAFF. The CDR3 DNA is TGTGCCAGCAGTGACGGGGACAGGGTCGTAGCTTTCTTT.